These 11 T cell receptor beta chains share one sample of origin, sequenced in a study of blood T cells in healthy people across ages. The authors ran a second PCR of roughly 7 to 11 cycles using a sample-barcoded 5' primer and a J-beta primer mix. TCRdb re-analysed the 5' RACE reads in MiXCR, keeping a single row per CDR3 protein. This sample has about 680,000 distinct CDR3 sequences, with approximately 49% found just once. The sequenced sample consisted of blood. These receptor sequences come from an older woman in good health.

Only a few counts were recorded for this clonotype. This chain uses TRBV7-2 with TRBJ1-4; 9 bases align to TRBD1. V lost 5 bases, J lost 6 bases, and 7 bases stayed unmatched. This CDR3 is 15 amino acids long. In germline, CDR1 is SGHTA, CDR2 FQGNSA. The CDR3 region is CASSPWTGEDEKLFF. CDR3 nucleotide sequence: TGTGCCAGCAGCCCCTGGACAGGGGAAGATGAAAAACTGTTTTTT.

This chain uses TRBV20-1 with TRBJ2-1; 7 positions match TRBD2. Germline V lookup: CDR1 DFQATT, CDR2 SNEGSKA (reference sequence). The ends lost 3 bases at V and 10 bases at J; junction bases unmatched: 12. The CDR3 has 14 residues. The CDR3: CSARGGREVYEQFF. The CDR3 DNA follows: TGCAGTGCTAGGGGCGGGAGAGAAGTGTACGAGCAGTTCTTC.

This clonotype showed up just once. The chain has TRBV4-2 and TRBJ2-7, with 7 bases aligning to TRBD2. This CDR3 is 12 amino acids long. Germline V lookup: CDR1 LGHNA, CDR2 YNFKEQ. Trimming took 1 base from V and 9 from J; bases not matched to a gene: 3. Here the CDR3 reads CASSQAAGVQYF. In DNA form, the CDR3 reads TGTGCCAGCAGCCAAGCCGCGGGGGTGCAGTACTTC.

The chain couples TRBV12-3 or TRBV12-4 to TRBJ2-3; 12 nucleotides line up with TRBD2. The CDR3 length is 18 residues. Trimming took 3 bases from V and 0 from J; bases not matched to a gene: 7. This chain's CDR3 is CASSFRGLAGPSTDTQYF. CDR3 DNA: TGTGCCAGCAGTTTCCGGGGACTAGCGGGCCCTAGCACAGATACGCAGTATTTT.

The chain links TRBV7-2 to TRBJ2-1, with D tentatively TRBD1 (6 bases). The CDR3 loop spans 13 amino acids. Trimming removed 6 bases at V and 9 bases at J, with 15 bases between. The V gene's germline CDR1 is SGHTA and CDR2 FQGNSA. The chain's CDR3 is CASRRHRAGEQFF. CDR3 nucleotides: TGTGCCAGCAGACGTCACAGGGCTGGTGAGCAGTTCTTC.

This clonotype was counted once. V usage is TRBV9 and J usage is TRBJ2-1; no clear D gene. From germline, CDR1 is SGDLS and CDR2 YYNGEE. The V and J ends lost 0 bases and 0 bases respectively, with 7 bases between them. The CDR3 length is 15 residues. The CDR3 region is CASSVALDSYNEQFF. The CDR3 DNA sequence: TGTGCCAGCAGCGTAGCATTAGACTCCTACAATGAGCAGTTCTTC.

The CDR3 coding sequence is TGTGCCAGCAGCGCGGACAGGTGGGATGAAAAACTGTTTTTT. Translating gives CASSADRWDEKLFF. V is TRBV9 and J is TRBJ1-4; 7 nucleotides match TRBD1. Germline-derived CDR1 and CDR2 are SGDLS and YYNGEE. The J segment lost 6 bases and the V segment lost 3 bases, leaving 5 bases of the junction unmatched. The CDR3 has 14 residues.

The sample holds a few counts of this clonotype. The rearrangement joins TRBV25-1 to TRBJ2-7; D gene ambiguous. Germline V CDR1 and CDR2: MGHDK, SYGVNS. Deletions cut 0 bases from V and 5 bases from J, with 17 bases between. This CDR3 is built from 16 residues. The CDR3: CASSEYSPGSIHEQYF. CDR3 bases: TGTGCCAGCAGTGAATATTCGCCGGGTAGCATCCACGAGCAGTACTTC.

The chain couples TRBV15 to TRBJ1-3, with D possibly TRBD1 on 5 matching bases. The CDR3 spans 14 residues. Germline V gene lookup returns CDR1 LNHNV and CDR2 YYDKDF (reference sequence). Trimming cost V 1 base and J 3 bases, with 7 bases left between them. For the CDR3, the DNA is TGTGCCACCAGCAGAGCAGGGAATGGAAACACCATATATTTT. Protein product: CATSRAGNGNTIYF.

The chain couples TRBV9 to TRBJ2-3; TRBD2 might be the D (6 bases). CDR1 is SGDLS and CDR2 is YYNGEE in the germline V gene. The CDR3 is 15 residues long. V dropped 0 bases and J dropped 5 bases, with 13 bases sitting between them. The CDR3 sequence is CASSVEPGEGDTQYF. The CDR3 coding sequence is TGTGCCAGCAGCGTAGAACCGGGAGAAGGAGATACGCAGTATTTT.

CDR3 sequence reads: CATSRDRGLGYGYTF. CDR3 sequence (DNA): TGTGCCACCAGCAGAGATCGGGGCTTGGGCTATGGCTACACCTTC. The chain couples TRBV15 to TRBJ1-2; D possibly corresponds to TRBD1 (5 bases). This CDR3 spans 15 amino acids. Trimming cost V 0 bases and J 4 bases, with 12 bases left between them. The germline V gene has CDR1 LNHNV and CDR2 YYDKDF (reference sequence).